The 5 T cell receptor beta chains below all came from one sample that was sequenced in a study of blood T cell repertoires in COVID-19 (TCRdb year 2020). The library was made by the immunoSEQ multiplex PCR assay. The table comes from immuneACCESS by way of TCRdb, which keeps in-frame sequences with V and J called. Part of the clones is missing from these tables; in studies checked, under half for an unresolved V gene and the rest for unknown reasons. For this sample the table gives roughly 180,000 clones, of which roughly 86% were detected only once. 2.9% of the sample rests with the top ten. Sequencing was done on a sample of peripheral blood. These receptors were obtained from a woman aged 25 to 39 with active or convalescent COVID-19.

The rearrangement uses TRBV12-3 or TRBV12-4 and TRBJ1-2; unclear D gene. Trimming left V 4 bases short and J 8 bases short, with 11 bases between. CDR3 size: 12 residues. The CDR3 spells CASSWEGRGYTF. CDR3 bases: TGTGCCAGCAGTTGGGAGGGCAGAGGCTACACCTTC.

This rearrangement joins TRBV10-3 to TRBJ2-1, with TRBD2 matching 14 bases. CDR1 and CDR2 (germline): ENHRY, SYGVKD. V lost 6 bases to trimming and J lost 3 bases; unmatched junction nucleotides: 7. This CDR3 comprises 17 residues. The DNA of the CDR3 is TGTGCCATCAGGAGGGGACTAGCGGGAGCTTTCTACAATGAGCAGTTCTTC. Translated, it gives CAIRRGLAGAFYNEQFF.

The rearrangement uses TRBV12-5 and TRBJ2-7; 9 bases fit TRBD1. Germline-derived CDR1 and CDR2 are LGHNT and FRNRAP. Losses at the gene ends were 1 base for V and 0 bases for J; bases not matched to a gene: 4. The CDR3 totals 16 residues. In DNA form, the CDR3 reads TGTGCTAGTGGTTTGGGGGGGACAGGGTCCTCCTACGAGCAGTACTTC. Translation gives CASGLGGTGSSYEQYF.

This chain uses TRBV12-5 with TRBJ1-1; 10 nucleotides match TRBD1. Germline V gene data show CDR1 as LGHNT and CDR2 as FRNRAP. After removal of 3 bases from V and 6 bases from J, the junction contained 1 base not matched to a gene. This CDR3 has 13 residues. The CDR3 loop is CASGLGQGAEAFF. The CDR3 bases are TGTGCTAGTGGTTTAGGACAGGGGGCTGAAGCTTTCTTT.

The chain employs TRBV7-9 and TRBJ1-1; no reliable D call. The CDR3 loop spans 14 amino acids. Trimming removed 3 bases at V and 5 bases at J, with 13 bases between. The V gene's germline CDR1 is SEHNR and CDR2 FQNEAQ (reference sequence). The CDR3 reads CASSFSGDRTEAFF. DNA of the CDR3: TGTGCCAGCAGCTTTTCCGGGGATCGAACTGAAGCTTTCTTT.